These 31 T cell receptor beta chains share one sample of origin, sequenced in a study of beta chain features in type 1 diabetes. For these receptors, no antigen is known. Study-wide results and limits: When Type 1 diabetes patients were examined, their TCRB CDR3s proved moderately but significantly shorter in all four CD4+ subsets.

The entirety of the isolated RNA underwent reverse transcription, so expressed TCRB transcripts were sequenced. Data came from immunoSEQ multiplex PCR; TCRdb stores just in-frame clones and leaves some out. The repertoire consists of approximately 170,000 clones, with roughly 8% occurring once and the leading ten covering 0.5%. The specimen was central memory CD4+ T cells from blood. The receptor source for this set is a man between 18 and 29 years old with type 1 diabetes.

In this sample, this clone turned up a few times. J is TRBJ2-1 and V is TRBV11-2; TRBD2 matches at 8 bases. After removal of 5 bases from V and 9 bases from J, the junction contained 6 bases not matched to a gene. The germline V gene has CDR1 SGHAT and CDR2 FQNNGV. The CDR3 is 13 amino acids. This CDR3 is CASSPGLEFEQFF. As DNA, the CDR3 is TGTGCCAGCAGCCCGGGACTAGAGTTTGAGCAGTTCTTC.

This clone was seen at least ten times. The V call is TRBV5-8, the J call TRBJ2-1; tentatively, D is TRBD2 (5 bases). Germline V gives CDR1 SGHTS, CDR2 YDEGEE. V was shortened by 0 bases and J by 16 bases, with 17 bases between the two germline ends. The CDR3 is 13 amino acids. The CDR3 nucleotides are TGTGCCAGCAGCTTGGCGAGAGATACCGAGGGTTTCTTC. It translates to CASSLARDTEGFF.

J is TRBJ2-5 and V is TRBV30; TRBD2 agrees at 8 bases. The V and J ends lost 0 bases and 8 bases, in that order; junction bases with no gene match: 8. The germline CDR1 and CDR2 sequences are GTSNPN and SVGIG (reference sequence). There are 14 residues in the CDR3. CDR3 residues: CAWSVGSGALTQYF. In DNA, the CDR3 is TGTGCCTGGAGTGTTGGTAGCGGGGCCCTAACCCAGTACTTC.

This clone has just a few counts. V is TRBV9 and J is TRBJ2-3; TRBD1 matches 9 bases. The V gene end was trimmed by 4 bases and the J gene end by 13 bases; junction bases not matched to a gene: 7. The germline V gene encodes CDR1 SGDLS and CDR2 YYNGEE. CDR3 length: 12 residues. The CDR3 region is CASSLGTGPEYF. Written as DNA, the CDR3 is TGTGCCAGCAGCCTAGGGACAGGGCCGGAGTATTTT.

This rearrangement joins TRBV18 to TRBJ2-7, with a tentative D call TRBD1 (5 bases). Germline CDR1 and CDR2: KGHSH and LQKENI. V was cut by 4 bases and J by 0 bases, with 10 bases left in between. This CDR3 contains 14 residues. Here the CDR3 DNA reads TGTGCCAGCTCACTGACAGACAACTCCTACGAGCAGTACTTC. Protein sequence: CASSLTDNSYEQYF.

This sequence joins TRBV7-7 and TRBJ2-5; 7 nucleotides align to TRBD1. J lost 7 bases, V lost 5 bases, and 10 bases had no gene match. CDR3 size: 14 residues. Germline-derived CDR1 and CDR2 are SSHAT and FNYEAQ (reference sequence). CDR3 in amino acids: CASSLLGTASTQYF. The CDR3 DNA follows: TGTGCCAGCAGCCTCCTCGGGACAGCCTCGACCCAGTACTTC. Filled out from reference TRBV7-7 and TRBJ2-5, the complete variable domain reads GAGVSQSPRYKVTKRGQDVTLRCDPISSHATLYWYQQALGQGPEFLTYFNYEAQPDKSGLPSDRFSAERPEGSISTLTIQRTEQRDSAMYRCASSLLGTASTQYFGPGTRLLVL.

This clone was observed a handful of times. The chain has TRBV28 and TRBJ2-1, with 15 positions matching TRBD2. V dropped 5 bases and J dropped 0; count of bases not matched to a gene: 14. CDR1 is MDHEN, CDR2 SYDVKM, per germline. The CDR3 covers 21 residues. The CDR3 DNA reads TGTGCCAGCAGTCGAGGACTAGCGGGAGGGTCCCGGAGGAGCTCCTACAATGAGCAGTTCTTC. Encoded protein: CASSRGLAGGSRRSSYNEQFF.

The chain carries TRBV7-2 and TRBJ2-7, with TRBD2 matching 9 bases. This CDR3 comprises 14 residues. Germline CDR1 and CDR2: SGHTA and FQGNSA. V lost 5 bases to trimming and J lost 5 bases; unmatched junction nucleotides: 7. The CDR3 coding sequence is TGTGCCAGCAGCCTCGGGGGACTAGCCCACGAGCAGTACTTC. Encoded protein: CASSLGGLAHEQYF.

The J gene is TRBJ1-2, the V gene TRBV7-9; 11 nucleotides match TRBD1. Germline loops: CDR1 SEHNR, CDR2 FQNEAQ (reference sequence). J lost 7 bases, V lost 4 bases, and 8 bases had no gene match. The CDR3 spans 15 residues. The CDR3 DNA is TGTGCCAGCAGCTCCTGGACAGGGGGCACGCGTGGCTACACCTTC. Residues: CASSSWTGGTRGYTF.

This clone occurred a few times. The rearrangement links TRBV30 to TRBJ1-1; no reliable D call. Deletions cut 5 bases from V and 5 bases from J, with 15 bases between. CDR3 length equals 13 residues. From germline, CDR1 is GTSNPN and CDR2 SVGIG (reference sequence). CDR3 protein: CAWSGSSGTEAFF. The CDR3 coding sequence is TGTGCCTGGTCCGGCTCCTCAGGAACTGAAGCTTTCTTT.

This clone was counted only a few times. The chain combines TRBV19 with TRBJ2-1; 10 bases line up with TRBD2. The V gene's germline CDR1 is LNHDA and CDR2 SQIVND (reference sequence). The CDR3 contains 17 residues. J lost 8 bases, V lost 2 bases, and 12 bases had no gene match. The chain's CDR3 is CASSILRGGTSVHEQFF. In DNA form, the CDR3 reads TGTGCCAGTAGTATATTGAGAGGGGGGACTAGCGTGCATGAGCAGTTCTTC.

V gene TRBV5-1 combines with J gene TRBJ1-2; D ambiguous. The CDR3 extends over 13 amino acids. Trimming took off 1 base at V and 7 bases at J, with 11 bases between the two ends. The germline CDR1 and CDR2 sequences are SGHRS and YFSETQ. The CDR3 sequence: CASSLSRTSGYTF. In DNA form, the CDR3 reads TGCGCCAGCAGCTTGTCCCGCACTTCTGGCTACACCTTC.

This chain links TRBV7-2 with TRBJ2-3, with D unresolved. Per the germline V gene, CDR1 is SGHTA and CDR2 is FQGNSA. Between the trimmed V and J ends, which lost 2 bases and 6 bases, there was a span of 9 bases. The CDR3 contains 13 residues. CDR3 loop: CASSLQVEDTQYF. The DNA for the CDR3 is TGTGCCAGCAGCTTACAGGTTGAGGATACGCAGTATTTT.

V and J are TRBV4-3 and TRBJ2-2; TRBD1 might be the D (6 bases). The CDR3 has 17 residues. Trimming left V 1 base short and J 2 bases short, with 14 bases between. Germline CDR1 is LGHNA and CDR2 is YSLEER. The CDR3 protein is CASSQGGLGANTGELFF. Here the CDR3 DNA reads TGCGCCAGCAGCCAAGGGGGTTTGGGGGCAAACACCGGGGAGCTGTTTTTT.

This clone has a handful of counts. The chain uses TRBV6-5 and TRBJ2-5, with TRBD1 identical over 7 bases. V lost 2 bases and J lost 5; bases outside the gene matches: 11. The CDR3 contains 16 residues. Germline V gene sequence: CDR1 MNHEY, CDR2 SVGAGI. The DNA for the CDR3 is TGTGCCAGCAGTTACGAGGCAGGGACAGAAACGGAGACCCAGTACTTC. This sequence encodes CASSYEAGTETETQYF.

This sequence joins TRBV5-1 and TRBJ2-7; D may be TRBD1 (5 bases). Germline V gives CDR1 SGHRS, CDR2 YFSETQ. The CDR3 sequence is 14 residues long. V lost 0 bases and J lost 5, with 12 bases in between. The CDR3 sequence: CASSLEAGYHEQYF. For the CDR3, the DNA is TGCGCCAGCAGCTTGGAAGCAGGGTACCACGAGCAGTACTTC. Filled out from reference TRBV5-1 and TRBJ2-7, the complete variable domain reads KAGVTQTPRYLIKTRGQQVTLSCSPISGHRSVSWYQQTPGQGLQFLFEYFSETQRNKGNFPGRFSGRQFSNSRSEMNVSTLELGDSALYLCASSLEAGYHEQYFGPGTRLTVT.

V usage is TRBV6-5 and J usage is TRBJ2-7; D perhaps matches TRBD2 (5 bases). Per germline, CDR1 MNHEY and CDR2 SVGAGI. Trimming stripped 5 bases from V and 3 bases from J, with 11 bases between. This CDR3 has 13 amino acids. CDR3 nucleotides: TGTGCCAGCAGTGCAACCGGGGACTACGAGCAGTACTTC. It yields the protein CASSATGDYEQYF.

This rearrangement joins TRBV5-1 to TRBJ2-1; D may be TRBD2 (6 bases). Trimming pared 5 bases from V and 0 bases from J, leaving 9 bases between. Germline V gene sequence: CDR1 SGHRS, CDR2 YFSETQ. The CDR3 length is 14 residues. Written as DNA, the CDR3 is TGCGCCAGCAGGGGGGGATCCTCCTACAATGAGCAGTTCTTC. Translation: CASRGGSSYNEQFF.

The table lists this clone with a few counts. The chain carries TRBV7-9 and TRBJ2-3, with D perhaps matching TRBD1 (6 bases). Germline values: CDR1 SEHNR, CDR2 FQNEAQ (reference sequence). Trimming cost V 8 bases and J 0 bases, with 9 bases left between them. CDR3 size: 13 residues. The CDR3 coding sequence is TGTGCCAGCGTCAGGGGTAGCACAGATACGCAGTATTTT. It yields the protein CASVRGSTDTQYF.

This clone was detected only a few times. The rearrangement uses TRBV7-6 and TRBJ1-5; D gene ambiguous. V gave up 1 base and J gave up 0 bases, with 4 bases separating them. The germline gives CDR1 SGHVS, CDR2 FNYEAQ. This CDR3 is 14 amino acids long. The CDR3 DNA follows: TGTGCCAGCAGCTTAGAATATAGCAATCAGCCCCAGCATTTT. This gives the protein CASSLEYSNQPQHF.

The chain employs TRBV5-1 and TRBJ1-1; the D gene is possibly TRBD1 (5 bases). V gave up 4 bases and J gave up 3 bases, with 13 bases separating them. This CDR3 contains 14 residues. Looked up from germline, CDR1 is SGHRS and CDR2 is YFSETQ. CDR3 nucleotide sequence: TGCGCCAGCAGCGGGAATTCGGGGGACACTGAAGCTTTCTTT. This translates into CASSGNSGDTEAFF. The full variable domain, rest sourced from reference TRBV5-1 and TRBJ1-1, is KAGVTQTPRYLIKTRGQQVTLSCSPISGHRSVSWYQQTPGQGLQFLFEYFSETQRNKGNFPGRFSGRQFSNSRSEMNVSTLELGDSALYLCASSGNSGDTEAFFGQGTRLTVV.

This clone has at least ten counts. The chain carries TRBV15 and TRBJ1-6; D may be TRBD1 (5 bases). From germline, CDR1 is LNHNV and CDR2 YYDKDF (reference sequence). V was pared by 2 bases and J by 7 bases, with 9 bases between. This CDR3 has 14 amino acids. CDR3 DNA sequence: TGTGCCACCAGCAGACAGGGAGGGAATTCACCCCTCCACTTT. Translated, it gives CATSRQGGNSPLHF.

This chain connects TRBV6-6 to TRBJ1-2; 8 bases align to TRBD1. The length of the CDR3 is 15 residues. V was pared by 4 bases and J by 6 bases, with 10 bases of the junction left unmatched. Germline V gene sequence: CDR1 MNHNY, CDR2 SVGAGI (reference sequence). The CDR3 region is CASSSSDRERDGYTF. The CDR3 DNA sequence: TGTGCCAGCAGTTCCTCGGACAGGGAGCGGGATGGCTACACCTTC.

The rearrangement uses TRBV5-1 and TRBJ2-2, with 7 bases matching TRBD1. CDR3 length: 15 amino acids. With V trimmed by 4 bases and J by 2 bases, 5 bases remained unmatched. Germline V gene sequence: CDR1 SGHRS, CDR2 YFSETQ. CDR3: CASSGDRANTGELFF. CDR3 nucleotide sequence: TGCGCCAGCAGCGGTGACAGGGCCAACACCGGGGAGCTGTTTTTT.

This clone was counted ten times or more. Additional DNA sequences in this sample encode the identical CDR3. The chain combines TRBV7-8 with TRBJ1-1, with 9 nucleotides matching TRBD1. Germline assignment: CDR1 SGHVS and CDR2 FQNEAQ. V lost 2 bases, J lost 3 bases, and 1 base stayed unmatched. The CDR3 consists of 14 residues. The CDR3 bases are TGTGCCAGCAGCTTAAGGGACAGGGACACTGAAGCTTTCTTT. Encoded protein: CASSLRDRDTEAFF.

CDR3 sequence reads: CAINGEDRGTEAFF. Here the CDR3 DNA reads TGTGCCATCAATGGGGAGGACAGGGGTACTGAAGCTTTCTTT. This rearrangement joins TRBV10-3 to TRBJ1-1; 9 bases fit TRBD1. Unmatched junction bases numbered 8, after V lost 7 bases and J lost 5 bases. The CDR3 runs 14 residues. Germline CDR1 and CDR2: ENHRY and SYGVKD.

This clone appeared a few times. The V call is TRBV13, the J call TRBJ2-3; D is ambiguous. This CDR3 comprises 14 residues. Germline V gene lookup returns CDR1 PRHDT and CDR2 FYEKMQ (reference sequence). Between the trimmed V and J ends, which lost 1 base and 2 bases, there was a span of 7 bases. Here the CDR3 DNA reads TGTGCCAGCAGCTTAGTAGCCCTCACAGATACGCAGTATTTT. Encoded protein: CASSLVALTDTQYF.

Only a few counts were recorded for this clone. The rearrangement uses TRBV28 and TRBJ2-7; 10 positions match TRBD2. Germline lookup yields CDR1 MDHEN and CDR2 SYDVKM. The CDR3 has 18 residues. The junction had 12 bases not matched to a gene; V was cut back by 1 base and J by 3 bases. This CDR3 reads CASSLFPLAGLSGYEQYF. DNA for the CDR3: TGTGCCAGCAGTTTATTTCCACTAGCGGGATTGAGCGGCTACGAGCAGTACTTC. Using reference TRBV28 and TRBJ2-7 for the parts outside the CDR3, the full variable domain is DVKVTQSSRYLVKRTGEKVFLECVQDMDHENMFWYRQDPGLGLRLIYFSYDVKMKEKGDIPEGYSVSREKKERFSLILESASTNQTSMYLCASSLFPLAGLSGYEQYFGPGTRLTVT.

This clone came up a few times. CDR3 loop: CASSEVTTGLAQYF. The CDR3 DNA reads as TGTGCCAGCAGTGAAGTTACTACCGGTTTGGCCCAGTACTTC. The V and J genes are TRBV6-1 and TRBJ2-5; no firm D call. The germline V gene encodes CDR1 MNHNS and CDR2 SASEGT. The CDR3 consists of 14 residues. The germline V and J ends were trimmed by 1 base and 9 bases, with 15 bases remaining between them.

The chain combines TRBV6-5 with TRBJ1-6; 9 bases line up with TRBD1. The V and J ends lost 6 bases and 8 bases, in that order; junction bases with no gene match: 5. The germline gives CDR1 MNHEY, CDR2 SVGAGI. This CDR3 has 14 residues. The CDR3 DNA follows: TGTGCCAGCAGCCCCGACAGGGGGTATTCACCCCTCCACTTT. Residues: CASSPDRGYSPLHF.

The CDR3 nucleotides read TGCGCCAGCAGTTACGGGGGGGCGTCCGGGGCCAACGTCCTGACTTTC. Its protein is CASSYGGASGANVLTF. V usage is TRBV5-1 and J usage is TRBJ2-6, with 8 nucleotides matching TRBD2. Looked up from germline, CDR1 is SGHRS and CDR2 is YFSETQ. The CDR3 consists of 16 residues. Trimming at V came to 5 bases and at J to 4 bases, leaving 8 bases not matched to a gene.